This passage covers 32 T cell receptor beta chains from one sample sequenced in a study of blood T cell repertoires in COVID-19. TCRdb keeps only in-frame clones here, not all; method: immunoSEQ multiplex PCR. The sample holds about 370,000 clones; approximately 88% are singletons and the top ten take around 3%. The material sequenced was peripheral blood. All receptors derive from a woman in her 30s with COVID-19, enrolled during active disease.

The chain couples TRBV18 to TRBJ2-7; D gene ambiguous. The V end lost 6 bases, the J end lost 4 bases, and 13 bases lay between the germline ends. Germline values: CDR1 KGHSH, CDR2 LQKENI. The CDR3 extends over 13 amino acids. CDR3 sequence (DNA): TGTGCCAGCTCTCTTCCCTCAGGTTACGAGCAGTACTTC. Translating it yields CASSLPSGYEQYF.

The gene calls are TRBV3-1 (or the pseudogene TRBV3-2) and TRBJ1-1; 11 positions agree with TRBD1. From germline, CDR1 is LGHDT and CDR2 YNNKEL (reference sequence). V was clipped by 2 bases and J by 12 bases; unmatched bases: 5. The CDR3 is 13 amino acids. The DNA for the CDR3 is TGTGCCAGCAGCCAACCCCGGGACAGGGGGTCTTTCTTT. Protein sequence: CASSQPRDRGSFF.

The chain couples TRBV29-1 to TRBJ1-2, with 9 positions matching TRBD1. V was clipped by 1 base and J by 5 bases; unmatched bases: 2. The CDR3 contains 13 residues. From germline, CDR1 is SQVTM and CDR2 ANQGSEA. Here the CDR3 reads CSVEAGQGYGYTF. The CDR3 bases are TGCAGCGTTGAAGCCGGACAGGGGTATGGCTACACCTTC.

The J gene is TRBJ2-4, the V gene TRBV28; maybe TRBD1 (6 bases). Germline CDR1 and CDR2: MDHEN and SYDVKM. The CDR3 has 16 amino acids. Deletions cut 3 bases from V and 0 bases from J, with 12 bases between. CDR3 loop: CASSFGQRLAKNIQYF. As DNA, the CDR3 is TGTGCCAGCAGTTTTGGACAGAGACTAGCCAAAAACATTCAGTACTTC.

This chain joins TRBV25-1 and TRBJ1-2; D gene ambiguous. The CDR3 extends over 14 amino acids. Germline CDR1 MGHDK, CDR2 SYGVNS. V was shortened by 4 bases and J by 3 bases, with 12 bases between the two germline ends. The CDR3: CASSAATYDYGYTF. The CDR3 coding sequence is TGTGCCAGCAGTGCTGCGACATACGACTATGGCTACACCTTC.

The chain combines TRBV19 with TRBJ2-7; possible D gene TRBD2, 5 bases. Per germline, CDR1 LNHDA and CDR2 SQIVND (reference sequence). Trimming cost V 6 bases and J 2 bases, with 17 bases left between them. The CDR3 length is 15 residues. The CDR3 nucleotides are TGTGCCAGTAGCCATAACGGCCCCGGGGCCTACGAGCAGTACTTC. Its protein product is CASSHNGPGAYEQYF. Filled out from reference TRBV19 and TRBJ2-7, the complete variable domain reads DGGITQSPKYLFRKEGQNVTLSCEQNLNHDAMYWYRQDPGQGLRLIYYSQIVNDFQKGDIAEGYSVSREKKESFPLTVTSAQKNPTAFYLCASSHNGPGAYEQYFGPGTRLTVT.

The chain combines TRBV6-5 with TRBJ1-1; 8 bases are shared with TRBD1. CDR3 length: 15 amino acids. Germline V gives CDR1 MNHEY, CDR2 SVGAGI. V lost 3 bases to trimming and J lost 5 bases; unmatched junction nucleotides: 8. CDR3: CASSYRTGRGTEAFF. The CDR3 coding sequence is TGTGCCAGCAGTTATAGGACAGGGAGGGGAACTGAAGCTTTCTTT.

The genes are TRBV11-3 and TRBJ2-5; maybe TRBD2 (5 bases). The V end was cut by 0 bases, the J end by 3 bases, with 11 bases between. The CDR3 has 15 amino acids. Germline-derived CDR1 and CDR2 are SGHNT and YENEEA. The CDR3 sequence: CASSLDWERKETQYF. The CDR3 DNA sequence: TGTGCCAGCAGCTTAGATTGGGAGCGGAAAGAGACCCAGTACTTC. The variable domain in full, with the rest retrieved from reference TRBV11-3 and TRBJ2-5, is EAGVVQSPRYKIIEKKQPVAFWCNPISGHNTLYWYLQNLGQGPELLIRYENEEAVDDSQLPKDRFSAERLKGVDSTLKIQPAELGDSAVYLCASSLDWERKETQYFGPGTRLLVL.

This chain joins TRBV14 and TRBJ2-3, with 9 bases that match TRBD2. This CDR3 comprises 17 residues. V was clipped by 4 bases and J by 3 bases; unmatched bases: 11. Per germline, CDR1 SGHDN and CDR2 FVKESK. CDR3: CASSRDAGTSGTDTQYF. The DNA of the CDR3 is TGTGCCAGCAGCCGGGACGCGGGAACTAGCGGGACAGATACGCAGTATTTT.

This clone was recorded once. The chain employs TRBV5-1 and TRBJ2-1; 8 bases agree with TRBD2. Germline CDR1 is SGHRS and CDR2 is YFSETQ. V gave up 0 bases and J gave up 6 bases; unmatched junction bases: 8. This CDR3 contains 16 residues. CDR3 residues: CASSLAPGGAGNEQFF. The CDR3 bases are TGCGCCAGCAGCTTGGCACCGGGAGGGGCAGGCAATGAGCAGTTCTTC. Supplemented by reference TRBV5-1 and TRBJ2-1, the full variable domain reads KAGVTQTPRYLIKTRGQQVTLSCSPISGHRSVSWYQQTPGQGLQFLFEYFSETQRNKGNFPGRFSGRQFSNSRSEMNVSTLELGDSALYLCASSLAPGGAGNEQFFGPGTRLTVL.

This clone was seen more than once but under ten times. This chain joins TRBV4-1 and TRBJ2-7; TRBD2 agrees at 7 bases. The CDR3 covers 13 residues. After removal of 4 bases from V and 5 bases from J, the junction contained 5 bases not matched to a gene. Germline CDR1 MGHRA, CDR2 YSYEKL. The CDR3: CASSPKGGDEQYF. The CDR3, as DNA: TGCGCCAGCAGCCCGAAGGGAGGGGACGAGCAGTACTTC.

Comment on this clone: One junction end does not reproduce the germline sequence, and a read error may be involved. The chain uses TRBV7-7 and TRBJ2-5, with 12 nucleotides matching TRBD2. This CDR3 contains 16 residues. Germline V lookup: CDR1 SSHAT, CDR2 FNYEAQ (reference sequence). DNA for the CDR3: TGTGCTAGCAGCTCACTAGCGGGGGGTCTACAAGAGACCCAGTACTTC. Translated: CASSSLAGGLQETQYF. Variable domain in full (rest from reference TRBV7-7 and TRBJ2-5): GAGVSQSPRYKVTKRGQDVTLRCDPISSHATLYWYQQALGQGPEFLTYFNYEAQPDKSGLPSDRFSAERPEGSISTLTIQRTEQRDSAMYRCASSSLAGGLQETQYFGPGTRLLVL.

This chain joins TRBV5-1 and TRBJ2-7, with TRBD1 as a possible D gene (5 bases). Germline V gives CDR1 SGHRS, CDR2 YFSETQ. The CDR3 covers 14 residues. Trimming removed 2 bases from V and 3 bases from J, with 12 bases in between. This CDR3 is CASSFEDKLYEQYF. The DNA for the CDR3 is TGCGCCAGCAGCTTCGAGGACAAACTCTACGAGCAGTACTTC.

The J gene is TRBJ1-1, the V gene TRBV7-9, with D possibly matching TRBD1 (5 bases). V lost 0 bases, J lost 3 bases, and 17 bases lay in between. Germline V CDR1 and CDR2: SEHNR, FQNEAQ (reference sequence). CDR3 length: 17 residues. CDR3 in amino acids: CASSLANRPMGDTEAFF. The CDR3 DNA is TGTGCCAGCAGCTTAGCTAACAGGCCGATGGGTGACACTGAAGCTTTCTTT.

This clone was seen only once. The chain joins TRBV28 to TRBJ1-2; tentatively, D is TRBD1 (6 bases). Germline CDR1 and CDR2: MDHEN and SYDVKM. The CDR3 contains 15 residues. Trimming stripped 4 bases from V and 7 bases from J, with 19 bases between. CDR3 nucleotide sequence: TGTGCCAGCAGTTCCTCGGACAGAATTCCTAGTGGCTACACCTTC. Protein sequence: CASSSSDRIPSGYTF.

The chain combines TRBV2 with TRBJ1-6, with 9 bases fitting TRBD1. Germline assignment: CDR1 SNHLY and CDR2 FYNNEI. This CDR3 has 15 amino acids. The V segment lost 5 bases and the J segment 11 bases; nucleotides outside the gene matches: 10. In nucleotides, the CDR3 is TGTGCCAGCAGTCCAAGGGGACAGGGCGGGACACCCCTCCACTTT. It encodes CASSPRGQGGTPLHF.

As DNA, the CDR3 is TGTGCCAGCAGCTTATCAAGGGGGCGTAAAGCTTTCTTT. Translating gives CASSLSRGRKAFF. V and J are TRBV7-2 and TRBJ1-1; 7 nucleotides match TRBD1. V lost 2 bases to trimming and J lost 9 bases; unmatched junction nucleotides: 6. The CDR3 has 13 residues. Germline CDR1 SGHTA, CDR2 FQGNSA.

The V gene is TRBV11-3, the J gene TRBJ2-1; 11 nucleotides match TRBD2. V lost 5 bases to trimming and J lost 2 bases; unmatched junction nucleotides: 2. Germline CDR1 is SGHNT and CDR2 is YENEEA. This CDR3 has 15 amino acids. The CDR3 coding sequence is TGTGCCAGCAGCAGACTAGCGGGACCCTACAATGAGCAGTTCTTC. It is translated as CASSRLAGPYNEQFF.

The chain links TRBV6-4 to TRBJ2-2, with 11 nucleotides matching TRBD2. Germline V gene data show CDR1 as MRHNA and CDR2 as SNTAGT. V shed 0 bases and J 1 base; nucleotides not matched to a gene: 4. This CDR3 has 18 residues. CDR3 region: CASSDSTSGTLNTGELFF. CDR3 bases: TGTGCCAGCAGTGACTCGACTAGCGGGACGCTGAACACCGGGGAGCTGTTTTTT.

This rearrangement joins TRBV24-1 to TRBJ2-1; D is ambiguous. Trimming cost V 6 bases and J 0 bases, with 17 bases left between them. Germline CDR1 and CDR2: KGHDR and SFDVKD. The CDR3 runs 17 residues. The CDR3: CATSSQRTSRSYNEQFF. Written as DNA, the CDR3 is TGTGCCACCAGTTCCCAACGCACGAGTCGCTCCTACAATGAGCAGTTCTTC.

The J gene is TRBJ2-7, the V gene TRBV7-8; 12 positions match TRBD2. V lost 0 bases to trimming and J lost 7 bases; unmatched junction nucleotides: 13. The germline CDR1 and CDR2 sequences are SGHVS and FQNEAQ. The CDR3 runs to 18 residues. As DNA, the CDR3 is TGTGCCAGCAGCTTAGCCCTAGCGGGAGGGCCTATTCGTGAGGAGCAGTACGTC. Translated, it gives CASSLALAGGPIREEQYV.

The J gene is TRBJ2-7, the V gene TRBV6-2 or TRBV6-3, with D unresolved. Trimming pared 5 bases from V and 3 bases from J, leaving 8 bases between. CDR3 length: 12 amino acids. Germline CDR1 is MNHEY and CDR2 is SVGEGT. The CDR3, as DNA: TGTGCCAGCAGTCCCATTAGCTACGAGCAGTACTTC. This codes for CASSPISYEQYF.

Turning to this clone: A junction boundary mismatches the germline segment, possibly from a read error. The V and J genes are TRBV5-1 and TRBJ1-4; D gene unclear. Germline CDR1 reads SGHRS; CDR2 reads YFSETQ. This CDR3 is 12 amino acids long. CDR3 sequence reads: CLPTETNEKLFF. The DNA of the CDR3 is TGTTTACCAACAGAAACTAATGAAAAACTGTTTTTT.

The chain has TRBV12-3 or TRBV12-4 and TRBJ1-1; tentative D call: TRBD1 (5 bases). V was cut by 6 bases and J by 10 bases, with 12 bases left in between. CDR3 length: 11 amino acids. The chain's CDR3 is CASRPEGRAFF. Written as DNA, the CDR3 is TGTGCCAGCAGACCGGAGGGGAGAGCTTTCTTT.

The CDR3 DNA reads as TGTGCCAGCAGCCTTGTTGGGACAATTGGAAACACCATATATTTT. Translated: CASSLVGTIGNTIYF. This chain links TRBV11-2 with TRBJ1-3; D is possibly TRBD1 (6 bases). The ends were cut back, 5 bases at V and 3 bases at J, with 14 bases in the middle. The CDR3 is 15 amino acids. From germline, CDR1 is SGHAT and CDR2 FQNNGV.

This chain's CDR3 is CASSFRGRGYEQYF. The CDR3 DNA reads TGTGCCAGCAGCTTTAGGGGGCGCGGATACGAGCAGTACTTC. This rearrangement joins TRBV7-8 to TRBJ2-7; 7 positions match TRBD1. The CDR3 has 14 residues. V gave up 3 bases and J gave up 4 bases; unmatched junction bases: 6. The germline CDR1 and CDR2 sequences are SGHVS and FQNEAQ.

The CDR3 DNA reads as TGTGCCATCAGCCAGGACACCCCCCAATACGAGCAGTACTTC. It is translated as CAISQDTPQYEQYF. The V call is TRBV10-3, the J call TRBJ2-7; maybe TRBD1 (5 bases). Germline V gene data show CDR1 as ENHRY and CDR2 as SYGVKD. The CDR3 runs to 14 residues. V lost 6 bases and J 4 bases, leaving 16 bases between the germline ends.

The V and J genes are TRBV4-1 and TRBJ1-2; 7 nucleotides line up with TRBD1. V shed 3 bases and J 3 bases; nucleotides not matched to a gene: 7. The CDR3 covers 15 residues. Germline V lookup: CDR1 MGHRA, CDR2 YSYEKL. The CDR3 DNA is TGCGCCAGCAGCCAGACGGCGACAGGGTACTATGGCTACACCTTC. Its protein product is CASSQTATGYYGYTF.

The rearrangement links TRBV7-2 to TRBJ2-3, with 13 bases identical to TRBD2. J gave up 4 bases and V 2 bases, and 3 bases lay outside the gene matches. The CDR3 covers 16 residues. CDR1 is SGHTA, CDR2 FQGNSA, per germline. The CDR3 protein is CASSLRLAGGADTQYF. DNA for the CDR3: TGTGCCAGCAGCTTAAGACTAGCGGGAGGAGCAGATACGCAGTATTTT.

Points on this clone: The junction shows a germline mismatch at one end, possibly a read error. The V call is TRBV11-3, the J call TRBJ1-2; D ambiguous. The CDR3 extends over 16 amino acids. Per the germline V gene, CDR1 is SGHNT and CDR2 is YENEEA. The chain's CDR3 is CASSLESISRRATLFF. In nucleotides, the CDR3 is TGTGCCAGCAGCTTAGAAAGCATCTCGAGGCGGGCTACCCTATTTTTC.

The chain carries TRBV9 and TRBJ2-4; D is ambiguous. This CDR3 contains 15 residues. Trimming shortened V by 0 bases and J by 7 bases, and 14 bases separated the two germline ends. In germline, CDR1 is SGDLS, CDR2 YYNGEE. CDR3: CASSVGNIHGNIQYF. CDR3 nucleotide sequence: TGTGCCAGCAGCGTAGGGAACATTCACGGGAACATTCAGTACTTC.

The chain joins TRBV19 to TRBJ1-5, with 12 bases aligning to TRBD1. V dropped 8 bases and J dropped 5; count of bases not matched to a gene: 4. The germline gives CDR1 LNHDA, CDR2 SQIVND (reference sequence). There are 14 residues in the CDR3. CDR3 coding DNA: TGTGCCAGTTCCGGGACAGGGGGCCATCAGCCCCAGCATTTT. Translated, it gives CASSGTGGHQPQHF.